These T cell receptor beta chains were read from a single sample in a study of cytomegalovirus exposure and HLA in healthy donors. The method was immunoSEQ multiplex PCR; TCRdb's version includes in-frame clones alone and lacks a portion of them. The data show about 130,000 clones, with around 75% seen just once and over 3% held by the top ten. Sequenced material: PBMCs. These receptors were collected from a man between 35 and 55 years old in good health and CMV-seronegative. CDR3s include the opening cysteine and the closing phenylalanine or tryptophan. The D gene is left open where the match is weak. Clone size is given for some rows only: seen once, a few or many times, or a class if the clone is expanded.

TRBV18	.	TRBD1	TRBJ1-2	TGTGCCAGCTCACCCTACAGGGGGGGTAACTATGGCTACACCTTC	CASSPYRGGNYGYTF
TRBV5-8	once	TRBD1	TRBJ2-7	TGTGCCAGCAGCATCGGGACAGCCTACTCCTACGAGCAGTACTTC	CASSIGTAYSYEQYF
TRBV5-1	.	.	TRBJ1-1	TGCGCCAGCAGCTTGGGTATGAACACTGAAGCTTTCTTT	CASSLGMNTEAFF
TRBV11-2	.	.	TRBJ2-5	TGTGCCAGCAGCCGAAGGCAGGGCCAAGAGACCCAGTACTTC	CASSRRQGQETQYF
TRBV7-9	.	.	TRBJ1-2	TGTGCCAGCAGCTTAGCCGCAGGGGATGGCTACACCTTC	CASSLAAGDGYTF
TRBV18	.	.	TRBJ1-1	TGTGCCAGCTCTCCCAAGACAGCGAACACTGAAGCTTTCTTT	CASSPKTANTEAFF
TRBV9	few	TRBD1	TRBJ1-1	TGTGCCAGCAGCCCGGGGACAGGGGGCCTATTCGGGGAAGCTTTCTTT	CASSPGTGGLFGEAFF
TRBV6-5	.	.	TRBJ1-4	TGTGCCAGCAGACAGGGACGGGAAAAACTGTTTTTT	CASRQGREKLFF
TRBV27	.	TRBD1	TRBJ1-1	TGTGCCAGCAGTCCTCTCCGGACAGGGGGCATGAACACTGAAGCTTTCTTT	CASSPLRTGGMNTEAFF
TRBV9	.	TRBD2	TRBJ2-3	TGTGCCAGCAGCGCAGGGGGGGGACTAGCGGCCACAGATACGCAGTATTTT	CASSAGGGLAATDTQYF
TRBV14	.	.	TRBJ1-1	TGTGCCAGCAGCCCCCGCCGCTCCATAGCAACTGAAGCTTTCTTT	CASSPRRSIATEAFF
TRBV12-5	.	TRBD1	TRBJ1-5	TGTGCTAGTGGTTTGCGACTACAGGGGCTTGGTCAGCCCCAGCATTTT	CASGLRLQGLGQPQHF
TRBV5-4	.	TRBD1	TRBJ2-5	TGTGCCAGCAGCGACCCCCTCGGGACAGGGGAAGAGACCCAGTACTTC	CASSDPLGTGEETQYF
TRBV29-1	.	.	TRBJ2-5	TGCAGCGTTGTAGACCCCCTCAGACAAGAGACCCAGTACTTC	CSVVDPLRQETQYF
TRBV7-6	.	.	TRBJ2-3	TGTGCCAGCAGCCCCAGGGTCGAGGATACGCAGTATTTT	CASSPRVEDTQYF
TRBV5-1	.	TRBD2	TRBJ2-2	TGCGCCAGCAGCTTTAGCGGGGGGAACACCGGGGAGCTGTTTTTT	CASSFSGGNTGELFF
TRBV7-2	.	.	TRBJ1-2	TGTGCCAGCAGCTTGGGGGAGGCGATCTATGGCTACACCTTC	CASSLGEAIYGYTF
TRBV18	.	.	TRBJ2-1	TGTGCCAGCTCACCCCCGGGGGGCGATGAGCAGTTCTTC	CASSPPGGDEQFF
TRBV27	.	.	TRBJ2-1	TGTGCCAGCAGTTCCCCGGGCGGAGGAGCTTACAATGAGCAGTTCTTC	CASSSPGGGAYNEQFF
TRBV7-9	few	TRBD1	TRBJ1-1	TGTGCCAGCAGCACGGACAGGCTAGGATTCTACACTGAAGCTTTCTTT	CASSTDRLGFYTEAFF